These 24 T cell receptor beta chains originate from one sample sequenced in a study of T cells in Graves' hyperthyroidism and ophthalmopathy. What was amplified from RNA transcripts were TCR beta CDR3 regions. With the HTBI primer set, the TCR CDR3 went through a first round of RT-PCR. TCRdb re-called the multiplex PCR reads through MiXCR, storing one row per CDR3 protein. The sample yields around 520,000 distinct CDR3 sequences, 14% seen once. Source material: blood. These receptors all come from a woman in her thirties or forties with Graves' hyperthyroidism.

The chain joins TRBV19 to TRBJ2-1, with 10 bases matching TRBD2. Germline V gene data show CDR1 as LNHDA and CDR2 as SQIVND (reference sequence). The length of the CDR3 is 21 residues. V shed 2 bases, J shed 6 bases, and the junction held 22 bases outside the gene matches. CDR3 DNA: TGTGCCAGTAGTATACGTGAGACTGCTGGGCTAGCGGGAGAGAGAGGCAATGAGCAGTTCTTC. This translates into CASSIRETAGLAGERGNEQFF.

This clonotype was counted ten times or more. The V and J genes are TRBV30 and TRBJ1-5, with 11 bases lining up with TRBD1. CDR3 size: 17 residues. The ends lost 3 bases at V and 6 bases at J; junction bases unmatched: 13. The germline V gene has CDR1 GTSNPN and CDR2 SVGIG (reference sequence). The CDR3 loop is CAWSGGTGGLKSQPQHF. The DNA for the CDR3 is TGTGCCTGGAGCGGCGGGACAGGGGGGTTAAAAAGTCAGCCCCAGCATTTT.

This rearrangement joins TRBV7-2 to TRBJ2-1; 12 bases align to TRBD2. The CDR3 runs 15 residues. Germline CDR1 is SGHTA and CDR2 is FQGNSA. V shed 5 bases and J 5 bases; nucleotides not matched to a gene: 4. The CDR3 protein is CASSTGLAGNNEQFF. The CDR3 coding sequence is TGTGCCAGCAGCACCGGACTAGCGGGAAACAATGAGCAGTTCTTC. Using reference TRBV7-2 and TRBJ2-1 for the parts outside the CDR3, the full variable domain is GAGVSQSPSNKVTEKGKDVELRCDPISGHTALYWYRQSLGQGLEFLIYFQGNSAPDKSGLPSDRFSAERTGGSVSTLTIQRTQQEDSAVYLCASSTGLAGNNEQFFGPGTRLTVL.

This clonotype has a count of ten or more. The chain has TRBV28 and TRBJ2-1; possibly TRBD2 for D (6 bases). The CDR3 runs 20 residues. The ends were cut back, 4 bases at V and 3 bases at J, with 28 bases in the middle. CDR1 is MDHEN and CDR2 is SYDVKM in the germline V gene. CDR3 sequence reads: CASSSPLSMSRGIYYNEQFF. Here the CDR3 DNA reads TGTGCCAGCAGTTCCCCGTTATCAATGTCACGCGGGATCTACTACAATGAGCAGTTCTTC.

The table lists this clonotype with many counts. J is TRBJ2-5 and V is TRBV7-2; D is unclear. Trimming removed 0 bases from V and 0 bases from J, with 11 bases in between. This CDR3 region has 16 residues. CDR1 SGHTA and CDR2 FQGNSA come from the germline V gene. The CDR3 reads CASSLAPAAYQETQYF. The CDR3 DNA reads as TGTGCCAGCAGCTTAGCGCCGGCGGCGTACCAAGAGACCCAGTACTTC.

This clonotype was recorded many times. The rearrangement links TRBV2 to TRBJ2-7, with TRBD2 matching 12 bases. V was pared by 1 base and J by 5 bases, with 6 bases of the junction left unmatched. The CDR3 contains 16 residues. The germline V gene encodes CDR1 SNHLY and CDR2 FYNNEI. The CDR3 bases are TGTGCCAGCAGTGAAGGTGGCCTAGCGGGAGGGGACGAGCAGTACTTC. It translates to CASSEGGLAGGDEQYF.

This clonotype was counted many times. CDR3 bases: TGTGCCAGCAGCCGCCCTCTAGCGTACCAAGAGACCCAGTACTTC. This codes for CASSRPLAYQETQYF. V and J are TRBV28 and TRBJ2-5; a weak D match, TRBD2 (6 bases). The CDR3 is 15 amino acids. V lost 6 bases and J lost 0, with 14 bases in between. CDR1 MDHEN and CDR2 SYDVKM come from the germline V gene.

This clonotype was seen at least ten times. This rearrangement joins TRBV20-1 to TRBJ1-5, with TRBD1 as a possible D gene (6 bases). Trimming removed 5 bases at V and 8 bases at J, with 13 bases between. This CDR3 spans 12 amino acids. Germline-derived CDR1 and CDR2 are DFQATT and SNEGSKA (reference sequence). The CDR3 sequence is CSALQGSEPQHF. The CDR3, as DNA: TGCAGTGCTTTACAGGGTAGCGAGCCCCAGCATTTT.

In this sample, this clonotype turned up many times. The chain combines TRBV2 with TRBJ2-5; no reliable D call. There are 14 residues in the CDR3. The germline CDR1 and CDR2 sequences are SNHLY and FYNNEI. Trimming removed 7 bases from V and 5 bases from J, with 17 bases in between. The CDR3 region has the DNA TGTGCCAGCAATCCTAGACCGGTCTGGGAGACCCAGTACTTC. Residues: CASNPRPVWETQYF.

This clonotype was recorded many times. Here the CDR3 DNA reads TGTGCCAGCAGTGAAAGACAGGGGGGGCACGAGCAGTACTTC. Encoded protein: CASSERQGGHEQYF. The chain combines TRBV2 with TRBJ2-7; TRBD1 agrees at 9 bases. Per the germline V gene, CDR1 is SNHLY and CDR2 is FYNNEI. The trim removed 2 bases at V and 5 bases at J, leaving 4 bases unmatched. This CDR3 contains 14 residues. Combining the CDR3 with reference TRBV2 and TRBJ2-7 gives the whole variable domain EPEVTQTPSHQVTQMGQEVILRCVPISNHLYFYWYRQILGQKVEFLVSFYNNEISEKSEIFDDQFSVERPDGSNFTLKIRSTKLEDSAMYFCASSERQGGHEQYFGPGTRLTVT.

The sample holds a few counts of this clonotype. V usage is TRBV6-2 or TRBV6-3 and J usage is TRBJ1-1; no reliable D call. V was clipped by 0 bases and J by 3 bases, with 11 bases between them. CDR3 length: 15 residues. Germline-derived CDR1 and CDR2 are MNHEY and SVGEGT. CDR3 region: CASSYSTGSDTEAFF. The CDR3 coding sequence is TGTGCCAGCAGTTACTCGACGGGCAGCGACACTGAAGCTTTCTTT.

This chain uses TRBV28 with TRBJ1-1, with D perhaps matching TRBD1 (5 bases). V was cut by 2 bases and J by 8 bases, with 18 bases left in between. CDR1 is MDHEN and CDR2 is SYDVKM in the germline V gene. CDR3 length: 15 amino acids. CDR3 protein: CASSLGAFGGMEAFF. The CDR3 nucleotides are TGTGCCAGCAGTTTAGGTGCGTTTGGGGGAATGGAAGCTTTCTTT.

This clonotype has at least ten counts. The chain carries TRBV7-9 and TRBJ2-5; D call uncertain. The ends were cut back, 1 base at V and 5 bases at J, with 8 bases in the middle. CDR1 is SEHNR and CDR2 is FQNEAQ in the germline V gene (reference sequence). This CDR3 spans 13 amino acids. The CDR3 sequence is CASSLESVETQYF. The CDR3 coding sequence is TGTGCCAGCAGCTTAGAATCGGTTGAGACCCAGTACTTC.

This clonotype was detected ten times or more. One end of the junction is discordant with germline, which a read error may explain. The CDR3 here is CASSPPGGTDTQYF. The CDR3 nucleotides read TGTGCCAGCAGTCCCCCCGGCGGGACAGATACGCAGTATTTT. The chain combines TRBV5-1 with TRBJ2-3; tentatively, D is TRBD2 (5 bases). CDR3 length: 14 amino acids. In germline, CDR1 is SGHRS, CDR2 YFSETQ.

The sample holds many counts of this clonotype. This CDR3 is CASSLSQTTDTQYF. In DNA, the CDR3 is TGTGCCAGCAGTTTATCCCAGACAACAGATACGCAGTATTTT. The V call is TRBV27, the J call TRBJ2-3; no definite D call. V lost 0 bases and J 3 bases, leaving 7 bases between the germline ends. Germline assignment: CDR1 MNHEY and CDR2 SMNVEV (reference sequence). CDR3 length equals 14 residues.

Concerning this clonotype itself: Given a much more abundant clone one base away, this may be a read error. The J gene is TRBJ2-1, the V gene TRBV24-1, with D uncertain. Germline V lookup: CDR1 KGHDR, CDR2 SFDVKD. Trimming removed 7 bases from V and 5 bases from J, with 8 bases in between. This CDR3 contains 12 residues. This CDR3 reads CATRGANNEQFF. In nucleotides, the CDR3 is TGTGCCACCAGAGGCGCAAACAATGAGCAGTTCTTC.

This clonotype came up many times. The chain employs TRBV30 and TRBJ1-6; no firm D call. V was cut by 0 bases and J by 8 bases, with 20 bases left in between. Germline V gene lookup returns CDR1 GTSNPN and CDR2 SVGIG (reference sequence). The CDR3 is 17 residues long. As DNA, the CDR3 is TGTGCCTGGAGTGTACTTAGGACTTCAGCTGGGGATTCACCCCTCCACTTT. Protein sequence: CAWSVLRTSAGDSPLHF.

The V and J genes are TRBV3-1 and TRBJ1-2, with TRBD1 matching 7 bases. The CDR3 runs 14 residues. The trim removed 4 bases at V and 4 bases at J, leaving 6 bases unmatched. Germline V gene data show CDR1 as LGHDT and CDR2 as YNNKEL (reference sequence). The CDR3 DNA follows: TGTGCCAGCAGCCGAGACAGGGTCGCCTATGGCTACACCTTC. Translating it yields CASSRDRVAYGYTF.

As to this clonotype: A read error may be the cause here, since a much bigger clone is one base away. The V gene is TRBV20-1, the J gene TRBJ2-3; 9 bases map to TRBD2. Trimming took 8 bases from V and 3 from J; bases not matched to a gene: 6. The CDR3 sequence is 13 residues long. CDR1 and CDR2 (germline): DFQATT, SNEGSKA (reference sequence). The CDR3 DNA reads TGCAGTAGGATTAGCGGGAGTACAGATACGCAGTATTTT. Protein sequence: CSRISGSTDTQYF.

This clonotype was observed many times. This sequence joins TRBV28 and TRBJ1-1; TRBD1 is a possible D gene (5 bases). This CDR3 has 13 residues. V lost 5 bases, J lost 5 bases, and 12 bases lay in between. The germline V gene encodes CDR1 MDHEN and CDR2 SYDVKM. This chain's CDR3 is CASSRGRRTEAFF. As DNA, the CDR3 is TGTGCCAGCAGTCGGGGGAGGCGGACTGAAGCTTTCTTT.

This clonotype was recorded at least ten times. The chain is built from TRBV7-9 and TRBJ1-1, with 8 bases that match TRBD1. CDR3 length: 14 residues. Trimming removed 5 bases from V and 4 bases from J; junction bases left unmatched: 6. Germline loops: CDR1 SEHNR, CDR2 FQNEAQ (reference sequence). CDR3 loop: CASSALQGGTEAFF. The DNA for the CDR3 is TGTGCCAGCAGCGCCCTACAGGGGGGCACTGAAGCTTTCTTT.

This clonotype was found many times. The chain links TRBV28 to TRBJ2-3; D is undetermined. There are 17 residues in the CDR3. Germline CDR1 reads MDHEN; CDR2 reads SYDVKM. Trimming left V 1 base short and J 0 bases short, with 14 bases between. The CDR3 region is CASSLFGGRSSTDTQYF. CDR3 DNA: TGTGCCAGCAGTTTATTTGGCGGCCGCTCTAGCACAGATACGCAGTATTTT.

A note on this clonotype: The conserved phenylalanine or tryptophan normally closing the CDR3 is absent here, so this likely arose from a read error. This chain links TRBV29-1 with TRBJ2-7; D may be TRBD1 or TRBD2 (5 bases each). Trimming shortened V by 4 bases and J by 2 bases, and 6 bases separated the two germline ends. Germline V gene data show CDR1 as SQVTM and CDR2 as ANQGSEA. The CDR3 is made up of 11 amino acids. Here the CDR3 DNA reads TGCAGCGTTGGGGGGACCTACGAGCAGTACCTC. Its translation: CSVGGTYEQYL.

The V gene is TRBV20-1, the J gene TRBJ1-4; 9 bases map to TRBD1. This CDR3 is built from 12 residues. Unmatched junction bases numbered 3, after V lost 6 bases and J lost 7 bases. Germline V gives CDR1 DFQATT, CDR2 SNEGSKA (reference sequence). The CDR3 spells CSAVDRGEKLFF. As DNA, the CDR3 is TGCAGTGCAGTGGACAGGGGTGAAAAACTGTTTTTT.